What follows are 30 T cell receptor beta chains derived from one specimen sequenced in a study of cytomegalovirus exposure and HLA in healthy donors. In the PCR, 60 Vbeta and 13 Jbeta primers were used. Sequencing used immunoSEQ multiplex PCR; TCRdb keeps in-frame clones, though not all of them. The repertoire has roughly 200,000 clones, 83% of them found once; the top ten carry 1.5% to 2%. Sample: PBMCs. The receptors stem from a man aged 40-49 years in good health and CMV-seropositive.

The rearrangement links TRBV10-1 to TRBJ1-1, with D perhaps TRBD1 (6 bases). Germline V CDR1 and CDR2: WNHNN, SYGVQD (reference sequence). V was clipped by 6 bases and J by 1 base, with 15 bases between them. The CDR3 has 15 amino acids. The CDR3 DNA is TGCGCCAGCAGGTCCGAGGGACACCCGAACACTGAAGCTTTCTTT. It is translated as CASRSEGHPNTEAFF.

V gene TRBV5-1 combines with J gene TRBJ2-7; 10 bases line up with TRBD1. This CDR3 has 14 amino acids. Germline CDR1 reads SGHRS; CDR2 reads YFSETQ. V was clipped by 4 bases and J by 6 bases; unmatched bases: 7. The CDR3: CASSGGQGPSEQYF. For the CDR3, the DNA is TGCGCCAGCAGCGGGGGACAGGGGCCTTCCGAGCAGTACTTC.

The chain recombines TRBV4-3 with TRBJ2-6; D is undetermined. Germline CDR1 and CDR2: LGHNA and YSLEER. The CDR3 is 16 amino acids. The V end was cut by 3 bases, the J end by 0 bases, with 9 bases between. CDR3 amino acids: CASSQFLVSGANVLTF. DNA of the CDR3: TGCGCCAGCAGCCAGTTTCTTGTCTCTGGGGCCAACGTCCTGACTTTC.

The CDR3 protein is CASRRVLAAVNEQFF. DNA of the CDR3: TGTGCCAGCAGACGAGTACTAGCGGCAGTGAATGAGCAGTTCTTC. The rearrangement links TRBV6-1 to TRBJ2-1; TRBD2 matches at 8 bases. Trimming removed 6 bases from V and 7 bases from J; junction bases left unmatched: 11. This CDR3 is 15 amino acids long. The V gene's germline CDR1 is MNHNS and CDR2 SASEGT.

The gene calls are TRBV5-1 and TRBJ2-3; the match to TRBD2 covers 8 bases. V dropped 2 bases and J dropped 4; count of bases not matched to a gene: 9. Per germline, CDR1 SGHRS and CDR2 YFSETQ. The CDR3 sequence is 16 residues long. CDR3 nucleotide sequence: TGCGCCAGCAGCTTAAGAAGCGGGAGATCCGCAGATACGCAGTATTTT. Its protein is CASSLRSGRSADTQYF. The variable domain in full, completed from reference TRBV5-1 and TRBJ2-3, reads KAGVTQTPRYLIKTRGQQVTLSCSPISGHRSVSWYQQTPGQGLQFLFEYFSETQRNKGNFPGRFSGRQFSNSRSEMNVSTLELGDSALYLCASSLRSGRSADTQYFGPGTRLTVL.

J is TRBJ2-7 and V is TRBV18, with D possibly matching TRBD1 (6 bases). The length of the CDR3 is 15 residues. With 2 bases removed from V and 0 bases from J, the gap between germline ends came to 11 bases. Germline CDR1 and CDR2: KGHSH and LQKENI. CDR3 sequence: CASSPLTGASYEQYF. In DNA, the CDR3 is TGTGCCAGCTCACCATTGACAGGAGCCTCCTACGAGCAGTACTTC.

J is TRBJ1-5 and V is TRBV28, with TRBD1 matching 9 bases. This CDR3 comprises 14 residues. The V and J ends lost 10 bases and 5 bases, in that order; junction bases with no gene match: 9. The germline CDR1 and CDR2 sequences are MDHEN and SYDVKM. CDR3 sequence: CATHGQGPYQPQHF. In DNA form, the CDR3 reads TGTGCCACCCACGGACAGGGGCCCTATCAGCCCCAGCATTTT. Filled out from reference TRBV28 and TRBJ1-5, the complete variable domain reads DVKVTQSSRYLVKRTGEKVFLECVQDMDHENMFWYRQDPGLGLRLIYFSYDVKMKEKGDIPEGYSVSREKKERFSLILESASTNQTSMYLCATHGQGPYQPQHFGDGTRLSIL.

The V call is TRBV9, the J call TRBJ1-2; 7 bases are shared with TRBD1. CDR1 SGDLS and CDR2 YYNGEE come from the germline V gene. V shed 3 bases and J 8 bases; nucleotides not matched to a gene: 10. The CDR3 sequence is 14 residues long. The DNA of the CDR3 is TGTGCCAGCAGCGAGGGGGCCCGTCTTTGGGGCTACACCTTC. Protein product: CASSEGARLWGYTF.

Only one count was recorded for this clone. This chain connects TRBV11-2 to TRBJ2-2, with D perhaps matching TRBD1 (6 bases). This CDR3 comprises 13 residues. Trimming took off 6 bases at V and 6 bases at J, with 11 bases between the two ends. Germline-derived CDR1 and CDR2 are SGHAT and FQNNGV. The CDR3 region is CASSSQGSGELFF. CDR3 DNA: TGTGCCAGCAGTTCCCAGGGGTCCGGGGAGCTGTTTTTT.

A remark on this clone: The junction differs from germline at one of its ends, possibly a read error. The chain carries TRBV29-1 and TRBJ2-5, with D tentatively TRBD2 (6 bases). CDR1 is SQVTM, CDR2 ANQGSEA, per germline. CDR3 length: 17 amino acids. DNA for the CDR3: TGCAGCGTGGAAGGCGCAGGACTACCCCAAAACCAAGAGACCCAGTACTTC. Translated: CSVEGAGLPQNQETQYF.

CDR3 protein: CASSLGGGWEQYF. CDR3 in DNA: TGCGCCAGCAGCTTGGGGGGGGGCTGGGAGCAGTACTTC. The chain has TRBV5-1 and TRBJ2-7, with a possible D match to TRBD2 (7 bases). Deletions cut 0 bases from V and 7 bases from J, with 11 bases between. The CDR3 has 13 amino acids. CDR1 and CDR2 (germline): SGHRS, YFSETQ.

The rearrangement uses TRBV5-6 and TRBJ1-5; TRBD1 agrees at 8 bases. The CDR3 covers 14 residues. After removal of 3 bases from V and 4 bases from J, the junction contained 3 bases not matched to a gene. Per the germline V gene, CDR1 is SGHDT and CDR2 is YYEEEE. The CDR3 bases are TGTGCCAGCAGCTCTAGACAGGGGAATCAGCCCCAGCATTTT. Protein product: CASSSRQGNQPQHF.

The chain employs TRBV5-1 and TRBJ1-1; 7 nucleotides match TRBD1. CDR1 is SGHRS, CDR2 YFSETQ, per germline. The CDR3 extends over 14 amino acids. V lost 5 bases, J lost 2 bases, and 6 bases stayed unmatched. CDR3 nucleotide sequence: TGCGCCAGCAGGGGGGACAGCCTTAACACTGAAGCTTTCTTT. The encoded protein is CASRGDSLNTEAFF.

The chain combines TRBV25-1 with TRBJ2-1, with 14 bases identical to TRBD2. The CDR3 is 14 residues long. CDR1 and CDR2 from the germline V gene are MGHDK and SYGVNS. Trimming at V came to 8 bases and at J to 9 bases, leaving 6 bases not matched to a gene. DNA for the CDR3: TGTGCCAGCCAGACTAGCGGGAGGGCTATTGAGCAGTTCTTC. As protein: CASQTSGRAIEQFF.

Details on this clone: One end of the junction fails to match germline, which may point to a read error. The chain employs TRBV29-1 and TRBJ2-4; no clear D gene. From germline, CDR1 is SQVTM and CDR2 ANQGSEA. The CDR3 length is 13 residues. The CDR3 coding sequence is TGCAGCGTTGAGATAACGGCAGAAAACAGTCAGTACTTC. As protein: CSVEITAENSQYF.

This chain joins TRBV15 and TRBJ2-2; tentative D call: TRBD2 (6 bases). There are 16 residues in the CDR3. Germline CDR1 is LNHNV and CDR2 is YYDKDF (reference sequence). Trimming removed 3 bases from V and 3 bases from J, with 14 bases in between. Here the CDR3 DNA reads TGTGCCACCAGCAGCCCGGGACGGGGGTACACCGGGGAGCTGTTTTTT. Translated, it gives CATSSPGRGYTGELFF.

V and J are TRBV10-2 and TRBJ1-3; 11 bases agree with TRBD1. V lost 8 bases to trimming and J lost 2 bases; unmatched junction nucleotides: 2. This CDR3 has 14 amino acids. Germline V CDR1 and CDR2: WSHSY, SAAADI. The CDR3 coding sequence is TGCGCCAGCGGACAGGGGGCGCCTGGAAACACCATATATTTT. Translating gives CASGQGAPGNTIYF.

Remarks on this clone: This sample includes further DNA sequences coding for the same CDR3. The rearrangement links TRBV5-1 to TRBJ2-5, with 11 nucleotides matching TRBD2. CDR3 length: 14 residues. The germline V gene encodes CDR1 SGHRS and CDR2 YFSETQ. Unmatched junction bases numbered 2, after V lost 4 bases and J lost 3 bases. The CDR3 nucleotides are TGCGCCAGCAGCCTACTAGCGGGAGAAGAGACCCAGTACTTC. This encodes CASSLLAGEETQYF.

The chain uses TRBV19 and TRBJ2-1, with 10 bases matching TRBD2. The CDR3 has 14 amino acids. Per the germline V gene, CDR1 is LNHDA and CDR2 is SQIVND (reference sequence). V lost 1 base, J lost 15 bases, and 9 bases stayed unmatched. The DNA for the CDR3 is TGTGCCAGTAGTATAGCTGATAGCGGGAGGAACAGGTTCTTC. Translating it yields CASSIADSGRNRFF. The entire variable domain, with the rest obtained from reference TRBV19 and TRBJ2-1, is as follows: DGGITQSPKYLFRKEGQNVTLSCEQNLNHDAMYWYRQDPGQGLRLIYYSQIVNDFQKGDIAEGYSVSREKKESFPLTVTSAQKNPTAFYLCASSIADSGRNRFFGPGTRLTVL.

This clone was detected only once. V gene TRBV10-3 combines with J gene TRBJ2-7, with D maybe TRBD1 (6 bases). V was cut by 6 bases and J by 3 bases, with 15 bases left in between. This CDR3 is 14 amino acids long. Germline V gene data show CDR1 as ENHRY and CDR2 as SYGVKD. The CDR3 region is CAIRPTGILYEQYF. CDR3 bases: TGTGCCATCAGGCCAACAGGGATCCTCTACGAGCAGTACTTC.

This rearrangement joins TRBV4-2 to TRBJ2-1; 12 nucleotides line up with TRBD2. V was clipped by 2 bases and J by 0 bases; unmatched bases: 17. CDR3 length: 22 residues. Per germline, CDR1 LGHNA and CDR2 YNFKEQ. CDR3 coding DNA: TGTGCCAGCAGCCAACCATTCAGGCTAGCGGGAGGGGGATCAAGCTCCTACAATGAGCAGTTCTTC. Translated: CASSQPFRLAGGGSSSYNEQFF.

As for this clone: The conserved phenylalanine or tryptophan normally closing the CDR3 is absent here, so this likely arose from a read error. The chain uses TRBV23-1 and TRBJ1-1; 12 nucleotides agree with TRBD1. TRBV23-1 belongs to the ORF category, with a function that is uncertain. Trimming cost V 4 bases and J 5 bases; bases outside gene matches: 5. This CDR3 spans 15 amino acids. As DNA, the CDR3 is TGCGCCAGCAGTCCCAGGGACAGGGGGCATACTGAAGCTTTCCTT. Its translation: CASSPRDRGHTEAFL.

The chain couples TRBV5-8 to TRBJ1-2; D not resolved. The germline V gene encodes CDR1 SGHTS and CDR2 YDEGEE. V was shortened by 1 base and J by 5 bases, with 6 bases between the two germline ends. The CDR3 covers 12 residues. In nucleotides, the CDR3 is TGTGCCAGCAGCTTGCTCAGTTATGGCTACACCTTC. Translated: CASSLLSYGYTF. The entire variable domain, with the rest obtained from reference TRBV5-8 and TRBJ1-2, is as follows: EAGVTQSPTHLIKTRGQQATLRCSPISGHTSVYWYQQALGLGLQFLLWYDEGEERNRGNFPPRFSGRQFPNYSSELNVNALELEDSALYLCASSLLSYGYTFGSGTRLTVV.

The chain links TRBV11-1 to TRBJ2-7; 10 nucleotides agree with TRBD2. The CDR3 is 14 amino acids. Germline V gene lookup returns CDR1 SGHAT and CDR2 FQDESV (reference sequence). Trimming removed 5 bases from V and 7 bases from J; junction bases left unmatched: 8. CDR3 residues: CASSVLAGEGEQYF. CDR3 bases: TGTGCCAGCAGCGTGCTAGCGGGAGAGGGTGAGCAGTACTTC.

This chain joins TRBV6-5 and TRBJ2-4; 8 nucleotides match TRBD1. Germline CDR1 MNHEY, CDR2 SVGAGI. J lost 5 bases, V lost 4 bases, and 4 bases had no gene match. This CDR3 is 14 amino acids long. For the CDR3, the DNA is TGTGCCAGCAGTTCCGGGACAGGACAAAACATTCAGTACTTC. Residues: CASSSGTGQNIQYF.

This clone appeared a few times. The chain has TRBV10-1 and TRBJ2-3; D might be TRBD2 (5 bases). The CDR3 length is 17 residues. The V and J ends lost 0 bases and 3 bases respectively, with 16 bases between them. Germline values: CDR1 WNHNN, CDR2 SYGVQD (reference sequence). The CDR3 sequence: CASSESTLTRGTDTQYF. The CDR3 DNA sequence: TGCGCCAGCAGTGAGTCTACCCTTACTAGAGGGACAGATACGCAGTATTTT.

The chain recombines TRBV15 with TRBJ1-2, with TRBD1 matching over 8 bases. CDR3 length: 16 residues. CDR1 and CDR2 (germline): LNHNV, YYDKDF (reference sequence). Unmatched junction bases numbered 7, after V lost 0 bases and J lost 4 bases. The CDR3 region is CATSRDDRGFGYGYTF. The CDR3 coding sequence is TGTGCCACCAGCAGAGATGACAGGGGTTTTGGCTATGGCTACACCTTC.

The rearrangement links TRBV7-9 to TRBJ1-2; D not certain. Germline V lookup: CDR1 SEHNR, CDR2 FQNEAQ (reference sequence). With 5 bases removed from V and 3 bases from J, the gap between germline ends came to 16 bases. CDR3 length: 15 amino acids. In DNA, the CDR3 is TGTGCCAGCAGCATAGTGCGGGTTTACGACTATGGCTACACCTTC. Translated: CASSIVRVYDYGYTF.

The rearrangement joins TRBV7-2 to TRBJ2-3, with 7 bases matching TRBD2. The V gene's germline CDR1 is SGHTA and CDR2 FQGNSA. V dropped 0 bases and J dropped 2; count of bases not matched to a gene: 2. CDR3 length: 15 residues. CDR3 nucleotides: TGTGCCAGCAGCTTAGCGGGGACTAACACAGATACGCAGTATTTT. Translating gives CASSLAGTNTDTQYF.

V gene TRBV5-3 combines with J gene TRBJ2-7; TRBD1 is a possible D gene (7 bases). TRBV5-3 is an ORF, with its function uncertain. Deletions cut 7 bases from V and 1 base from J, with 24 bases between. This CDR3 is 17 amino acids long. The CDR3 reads CARGDRRTGLRSYEQYF. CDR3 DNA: TGTGCCAGAGGAGATAGAAGGACAGGACTACGATCCTACGAGCAGTACTTC.